The 17 T cell receptor beta chains presented below share a single source sample, sequenced in a study of early stage breast cancer tumors. The table came from immunoSEQ multiplex PCR; TCRdb's copy has only in-frame clones and leaves some out. The table lists approximately 70,000 clones, less than 90% of them singletons. Source material: blood. The origin of the receptors is a person aged 35 to 50 with breast cancer.

This clone was picked up a small number of times. The genes are TRBV5-5 and TRBJ1-5; D gene uncertain. Trimming left V 0 bases short and J 4 bases short, with 14 bases between. This CDR3 contains 16 residues. Germline CDR1 and CDR2: SGHKS and YYEKEE (reference sequence). CDR3 coding DNA: TGTGCCAGCAGCTTGGAGTGGGCCCCGGGTAATCAGCCCCAGCATTTT. It codes for CASSLEWAPGNQPQHF.

This clone was counted once. V gene TRBV5-4 combines with J gene TRBJ2-3; 7 bases are a match to TRBD2. With 2 bases clipped from V and 6 bases from J, the junction kept 3 bases outside the gene matches. Germline V gives CDR1 SGHNT, CDR2 YYREEE (reference sequence). This CDR3 contains 13 residues. DNA of the CDR3: TGTGCCAGCAGCTTTGGGGGAGGGGATACGCAGTATTTT. This gives the protein CASSFGGGDTQYF.

Concerning this clone: The same CDR3 arises from other DNA sequences in this sample as well. The chain has TRBV18 and TRBJ2-5; D is unresolved. The CDR3 totals 11 residues. V was pared by 3 bases and J by 4 bases, with 3 bases between. Germline CDR1 KGHSH, CDR2 LQKENI. CDR3 coding DNA: TGTGCCAGCTCACCGGGAGAGACCCAGTACTTC. Encoded protein: CASSPGETQYF.

This clone has just one count. The CDR3 loop is CASSERGLGNTIYF. CDR3 sequence (DNA): TGTGCCAGCAGTGAAAGGGGGCTTGGAAACACCATATATTTT. The chain joins TRBV6-1 to TRBJ1-3, with 7 bases that match TRBD1. The germline V gene has CDR1 MNHNS and CDR2 SASEGT. The CDR3 is made up of 14 amino acids. Unmatched junction bases numbered 1, after V lost 2 bases and J lost 3 bases.

The chain uses TRBV4-1 and TRBJ2-7; the D is unclear. This CDR3 comprises 14 residues. Germline-derived CDR1 and CDR2 are MGHRA and YSYEKL. Trimming took 0 bases from V and 6 from J, leaving 12 bases between them. The DNA for the CDR3 is TGCGCCAGCAGCCAAGATCTTCAATTCGGCGAGCAGTACTTC. Translation: CASSQDLQFGEQYF.

The J gene is TRBJ1-1, the V gene TRBV19; D remains ambiguous. CDR1 and CDR2 (germline): LNHDA, SQIVND (reference sequence). V shed 5 bases and J shed 4 bases, with 14 bases lying between them. The CDR3 has 14 residues. Here the CDR3 reads CASSPSGFGTEAFF. For the CDR3, the DNA is TGTGCCAGTAGTCCGTCGGGGTTTGGCACTGAAGCTTTCTTT.

The chain carries TRBV27 and TRBJ1-4; the D is unclear. CDR3 length: 14 residues. Germline V gene lookup returns CDR1 MNHEY and CDR2 SMNVEV (reference sequence). The V gene lost 4 bases and the J gene lost 0 bases, with 6 bases spanning the gap. The CDR3 protein is CASSSLATNEKLFF. CDR3 DNA: TGTGCCAGCAGTTCACTTGCAACTAATGAAAAACTGTTTTTT.

The V gene is TRBV2, the J gene TRBJ2-7, with 7 positions matching TRBD2. V shed 4 bases and J 3 bases; nucleotides not matched to a gene: 3. The CDR3 is 13 residues long. CDR1 and CDR2 from the germline V gene are SNHLY and FYNNEI. The CDR3 sequence is CASSGGGFYEQYF. The CDR3 DNA reads TGTGCCAGCAGTGGCGGGGGTTTCTACGAGCAGTACTTC.

J is TRBJ2-7 and V is TRBV18; 7 nucleotides agree with TRBD2. V lost 4 bases and J lost 4; bases outside the gene matches: 7. The germline V gene has CDR1 KGHSH and CDR2 LQKENI. The CDR3 has 14 residues. DNA for the CDR3: TGTGCCAGCTCACTTGGGGGGGAGAGGTACGAGCAGTACTTC. It codes for CASSLGGERYEQYF.

This chain connects TRBV5-4 to TRBJ1-1; D is unclear. Trimming took off 0 bases at V and 6 bases at J, with 15 bases between the two ends. This CDR3 is 15 amino acids long. The V gene's germline CDR1 is SGHNT and CDR2 YYREEE (reference sequence). The CDR3 DNA follows: TGTGCCAGCAGCTTGGTGGGCACCAGTTTCGCTGAAGCTTTCTTT. It specifies CASSLVGTSFAEAFF.

The V and J genes are TRBV5-1 and TRBJ2-4; D gene unclear. CDR1 and CDR2 (germline): SGHRS, YFSETQ. CDR3 length: 14 amino acids. The germline V and J ends were trimmed by 4 bases and 7 bases, with 15 bases remaining between them. The CDR3: CASSTESGENIQYF. For the CDR3, the DNA is TGCGCCAGCAGCACGGAATCGGGTGAGAACATTCAGTACTTC.

The table lists this clone with a count of one. V is TRBV19 and J is TRBJ2-7; 10 bases align to TRBD2. The CDR3 extends over 17 amino acids. The V gene's germline CDR1 is LNHDA and CDR2 SQIVND (reference sequence). Losses at the gene ends were 4 bases for V and 6 bases for J; bases not matched to a gene: 15. Here the CDR3 reads CASSRGLKLAGEGEQYF. DNA of the CDR3: TGTGCCAGTAGTAGGGGTCTGAAGCTAGCGGGAGAAGGCGAGCAGTACTTC.

The chain uses TRBV7-6 and TRBJ1-1; D gene ambiguous. The CDR3 sequence is 12 residues long. Germline CDR1 is SGHVS and CDR2 is FNYEAQ. Trimming removed 5 bases at V and 3 bases at J, with 7 bases between. The CDR3 sequence: CASSKDDTEAFF. The CDR3 DNA sequence: TGTGCCAGCAGCAAAGATGACACTGAAGCTTTCTTT.

The chain couples TRBV5-1 to TRBJ2-5; no clear D gene. The CDR3 spans 13 residues. The V end lost 0 bases, the J end lost 1 base, and 4 bases lay between the germline ends. Looked up from germline, CDR1 is SGHRS and CDR2 is YFSETQ. The CDR3, as DNA: TGCGCCAGCAGCTTGGGCCCCCAAGAGACCCAGTACTTC. This codes for CASSLGPQETQYF.

The V call is TRBV6-1, the J call TRBJ2-7; 7 nucleotides match TRBD2. The germline CDR1 and CDR2 sequences are MNHNS and SASEGT. The CDR3 consists of 13 residues. Unmatched junction bases numbered 9, after V lost 7 bases and J lost 6 bases. CDR3 residues: CASTPGLRGEQYF. CDR3 nucleotide sequence: TGTGCCAGCACCCCGGGACTAAGGGGCGAGCAGTACTTC.

V gene TRBV11-1 combines with J gene TRBJ2-7; 7 bases fit TRBD1. CDR1 is SGHAT, CDR2 FQDESV, per germline (reference sequence). The CDR3 is made up of 15 amino acids. The V segment lost 2 bases and the J segment 4 bases; nucleotides outside the gene matches: 8. This CDR3 reads CASSLFTGELYEQYF. The CDR3 region has the DNA TGTGCCAGCAGCTTATTCACAGGGGAACTGTACGAGCAGTACTTC.

This chain uses TRBV27 with TRBJ2-4, with TRBD1 matching over 9 bases. J gave up 4 bases and V 4 bases, and 11 bases lay outside the gene matches. This CDR3 spans 17 amino acids. Germline V gives CDR1 MNHEY, CDR2 SMNVEV (reference sequence). CDR3 in amino acids: CASSSKRTGGLKNIQYF. CDR3 nucleotides: TGTGCCAGCAGTTCAAAGAGAACAGGGGGCCTAAAAAACATTCAGTACTTC.